This record covers a single T cell receptor beta chain. Its specificity is unknown. Measured with immunoSEQ multiplex PCR; TCRdb has only the in-frame clones, and not every one. Of several thousand clones in the sample, roughly 90% are singletons; the top ten hold around 16%. The data derive from a study of OX40 agonist ivuxolimab in advanced cancers. Study observations and caveats: Among some nonresponders, normalized T-cell clonal expansion was also low.

Germline assignment: CDR1 SGHTA and CDR2 FQGNSA. V lost 1 base, J lost 3 bases, and 7 bases stayed unmatched. The CDR3 spans 17 residues. This TCR derives from an adult with an advanced solid tumor such as melanoma, head and neck, liver or kidney cancer. V and J are TRBV7-2 and TRBJ2-2; TRBD2 matches 8 bases. Sequencing used CD4+ or CD8+ T cells sorted from blood, obtained in a trial of the OX40 agonist ivuxolimab. The CDR3 coding sequence is TGTGCCAGCAGCTTAGAGGAAGCGGGGGTTTACACCGGGGAGCTGTTTTTT. Residues: CASSLEEAGVYTGELFF. Full variable domain (rest looked up from reference TRBV7-2 and TRBJ2-2): GAGVSQSPSNKVTEKGKDVELRCDPISGHTALYWYRQSLGQGLEFLIYFQGNSAPDKSGLPSDRFSAERTGGSVSTLTIQRTQQEDSAVYLCASSLEEAGVYTGELFFGEGSRLTVL.